This T cell receptor beta chain was captured by sequencing in a study of PD-1 blockade in classical Hodgkin lymphoma. Method: immunoSEQ multiplex PCR; TCRdb's copy keeps in-frame clones and lacks some. The table includes 20,000 to 25,000 clones, about 78% detected once. Germline V gene lookup returns CDR1 MNHEY and CDR2 SVGAGI. The CDR3 is 14 amino acids. V was pared by 1 base and J by 10 bases, with 7 bases of the junction left unmatched. With no exception, relapse followed autologous stem cell transplantation in all patients, and brentuximab vedotin exposure varied. The source was peripheral blood mononuclear cells (PBMCs), collected before the second cycle of nivolumab. This TCR was recovered from a human donor with classical Hodgkin lymphoma. The V gene is TRBV6-5, the J gene TRBJ2-7; 10 bases line up with TRBD1. The CDR3 DNA follows: TGTGCCAGCAGTTACTACTCCGGGACAGGGGAACAGTACTTC. It yields the protein CASSYYSGTGEQYF.